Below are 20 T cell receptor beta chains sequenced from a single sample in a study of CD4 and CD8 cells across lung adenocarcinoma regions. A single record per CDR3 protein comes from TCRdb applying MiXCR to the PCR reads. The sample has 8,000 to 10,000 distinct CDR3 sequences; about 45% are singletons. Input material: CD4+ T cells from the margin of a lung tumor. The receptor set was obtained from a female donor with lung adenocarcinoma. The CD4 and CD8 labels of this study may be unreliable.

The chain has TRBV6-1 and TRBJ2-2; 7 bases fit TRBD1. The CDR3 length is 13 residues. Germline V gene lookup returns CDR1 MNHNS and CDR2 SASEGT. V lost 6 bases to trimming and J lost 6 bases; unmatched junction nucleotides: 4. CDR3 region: CASSQGGAGELFF. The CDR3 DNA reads TGTGCCAGCAGCCAAGGGGGCGCCGGGGAGCTGTTTTTT.

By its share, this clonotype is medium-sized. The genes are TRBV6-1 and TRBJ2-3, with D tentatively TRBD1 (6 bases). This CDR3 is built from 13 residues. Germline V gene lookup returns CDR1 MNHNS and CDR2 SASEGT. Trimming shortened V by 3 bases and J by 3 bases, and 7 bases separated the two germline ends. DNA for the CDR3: TGTGCCAGCAGTGAGACAGGAACAGATACGCAGTATTTT. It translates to CASSETGTDTQYF.

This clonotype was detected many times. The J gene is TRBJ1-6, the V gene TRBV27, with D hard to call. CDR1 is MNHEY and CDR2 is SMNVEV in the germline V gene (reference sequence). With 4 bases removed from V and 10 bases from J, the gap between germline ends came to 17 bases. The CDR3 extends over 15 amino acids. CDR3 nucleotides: TGTGCCAGCAGTTCTCCGACCGGGGAGATATCACCCCTCCACTTT. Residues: CASSSPTGEISPLHF.

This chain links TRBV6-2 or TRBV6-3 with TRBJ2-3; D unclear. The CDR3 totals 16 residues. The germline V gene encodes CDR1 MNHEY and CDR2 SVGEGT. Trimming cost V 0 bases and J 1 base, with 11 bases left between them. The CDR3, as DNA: TGTGCCAGCAGTTACTCGATTGCTTACGGCACAGATACGCAGTATTTT. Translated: CASSYSIAYGTDTQYF.

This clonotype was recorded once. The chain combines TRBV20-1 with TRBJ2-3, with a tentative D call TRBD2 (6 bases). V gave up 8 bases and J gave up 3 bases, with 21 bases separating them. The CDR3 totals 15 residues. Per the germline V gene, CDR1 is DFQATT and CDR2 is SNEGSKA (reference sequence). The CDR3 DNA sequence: TGCAGTTCGGTTCGCGGGAATGCGGGTACAGATACGCAGTATTTT. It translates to CSSVRGNAGTDTQYF.

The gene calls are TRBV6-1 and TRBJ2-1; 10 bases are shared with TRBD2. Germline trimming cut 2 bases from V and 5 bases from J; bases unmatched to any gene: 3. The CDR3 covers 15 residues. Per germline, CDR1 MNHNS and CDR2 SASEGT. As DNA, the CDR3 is TGTGCCAGCAGTGAAACAGCGGGAGGGCACAATGAGCAGTTCTTC. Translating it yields CASSETAGGHNEQFF.

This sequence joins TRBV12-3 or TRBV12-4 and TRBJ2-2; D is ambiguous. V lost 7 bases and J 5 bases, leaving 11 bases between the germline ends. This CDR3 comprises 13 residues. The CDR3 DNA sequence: TGTGCCAGCACCCCAGACATAACCGGGGAGCTGTTTTTT. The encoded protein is CASTPDITGELFF.

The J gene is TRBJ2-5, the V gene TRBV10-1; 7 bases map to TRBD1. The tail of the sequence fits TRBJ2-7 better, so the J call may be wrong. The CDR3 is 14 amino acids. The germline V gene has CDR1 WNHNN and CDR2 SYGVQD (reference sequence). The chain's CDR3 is CASSEGGEGYEQYF. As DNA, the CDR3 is TGCGCCAGCAGTGAAGGGGGCGAAGGCTACGAGCAGTACTTC.

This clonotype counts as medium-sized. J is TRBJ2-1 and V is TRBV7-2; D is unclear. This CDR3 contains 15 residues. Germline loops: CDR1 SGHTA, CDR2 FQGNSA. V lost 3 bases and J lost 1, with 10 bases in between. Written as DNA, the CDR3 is TGTGCCAGCAGCTTTACGGGCGCTTCCTACAATGAGCAGTTCTTC. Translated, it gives CASSFTGASYNEQFF.

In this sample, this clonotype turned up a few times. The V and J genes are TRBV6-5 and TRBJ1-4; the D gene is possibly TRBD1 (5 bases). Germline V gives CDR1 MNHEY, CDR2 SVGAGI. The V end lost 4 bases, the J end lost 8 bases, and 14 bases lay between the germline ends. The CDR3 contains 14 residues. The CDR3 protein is CASSWRQGKEKLFF. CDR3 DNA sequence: TGTGCCAGCAGTTGGCGGCAGGGTAAGGAAAAACTGTTTTTT.

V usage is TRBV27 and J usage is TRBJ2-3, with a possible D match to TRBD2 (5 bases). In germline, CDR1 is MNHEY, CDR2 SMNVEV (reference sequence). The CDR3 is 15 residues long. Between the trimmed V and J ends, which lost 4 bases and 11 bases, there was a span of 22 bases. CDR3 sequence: CASSSGGSGKNMQYF. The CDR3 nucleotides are TGTGCCAGCAGTTCGGGCGGGTCAGGCAAAAATATGCAGTATTTT.

The CDR3 loop is CASSANRDNEQFF. CDR3 bases: TGTGCCAGCAGCGCAAACAGGGACAATGAGCAGTTCTTC. The rearrangement links TRBV7-6 to TRBJ2-1, with D maybe TRBD1 (6 bases). Germline assignment: CDR1 SGHVS and CDR2 FNYEAQ. Deletions cut 5 bases from V and 5 bases from J, with 10 bases between. This CDR3 has 13 amino acids.

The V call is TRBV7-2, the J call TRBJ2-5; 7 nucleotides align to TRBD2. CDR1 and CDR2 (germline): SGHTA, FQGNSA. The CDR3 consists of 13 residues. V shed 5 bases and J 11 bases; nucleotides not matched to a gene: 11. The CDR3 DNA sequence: TGTGCCAGCAGCGAAGGGAGGGGCTATCATCAGTACTTC. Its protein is CASSEGRGYHQYF.

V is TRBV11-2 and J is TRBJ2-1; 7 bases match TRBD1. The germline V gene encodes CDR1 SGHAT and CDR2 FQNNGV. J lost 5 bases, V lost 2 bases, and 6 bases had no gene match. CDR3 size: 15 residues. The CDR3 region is CASSLNRDSNNEQFF. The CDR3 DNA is TGTGCCAGCAGCTTAAACCGGGACAGCAACAATGAGCAGTTCTTC.

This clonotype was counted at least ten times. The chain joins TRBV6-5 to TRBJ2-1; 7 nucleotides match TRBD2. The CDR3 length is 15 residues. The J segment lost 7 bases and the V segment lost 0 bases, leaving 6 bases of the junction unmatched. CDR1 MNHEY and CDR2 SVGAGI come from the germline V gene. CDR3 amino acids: CASSYSGGSGNEQFF. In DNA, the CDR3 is TGTGCCAGCAGTTACTCTGGCGGGAGCGGTAATGAGCAGTTCTTC.

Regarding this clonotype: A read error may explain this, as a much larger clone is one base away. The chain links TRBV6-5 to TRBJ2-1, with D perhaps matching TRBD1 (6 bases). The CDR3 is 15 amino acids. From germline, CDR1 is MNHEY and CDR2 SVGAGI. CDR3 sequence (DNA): TGTGCCAGCAGTTACTCGATCCAGGGGCAGGGGACCCAGTGCTTC. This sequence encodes CASSYSIQGQGTQCF.

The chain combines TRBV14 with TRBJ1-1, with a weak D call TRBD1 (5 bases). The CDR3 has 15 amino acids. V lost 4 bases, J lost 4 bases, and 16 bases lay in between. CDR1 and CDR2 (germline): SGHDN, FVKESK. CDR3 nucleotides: TGTGCCAGCAGCCCTTCCGATACGGGGGGCACTGAAGCTTTCTTT. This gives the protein CASSPSDTGGTEAFF. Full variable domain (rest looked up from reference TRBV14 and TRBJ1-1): EAGVTQFPSHSVIEKGQTVTLRCDPISGHDNLYWYRRVMGKEIKFLLHFVKESKQDESGMPNNRFLAERTGGTYSTLKVQPAELEDSGVYFCASSPSDTGGTEAFFGQGTRLTVV.

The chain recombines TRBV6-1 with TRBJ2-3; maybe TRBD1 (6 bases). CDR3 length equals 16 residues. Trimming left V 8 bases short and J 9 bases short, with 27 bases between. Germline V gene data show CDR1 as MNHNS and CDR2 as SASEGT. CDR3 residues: CASGGYGVSNKETQYF. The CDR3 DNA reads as TGTGCCAGCGGGGGCTACGGGGTTAGTAACAAAGAGACGCAGTATTTT.

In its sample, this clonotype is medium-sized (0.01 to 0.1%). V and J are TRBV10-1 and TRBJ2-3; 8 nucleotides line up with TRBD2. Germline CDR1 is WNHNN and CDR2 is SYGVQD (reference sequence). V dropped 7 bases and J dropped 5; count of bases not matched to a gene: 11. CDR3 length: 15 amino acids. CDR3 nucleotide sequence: TGCGCCAGCACCCGGGAGGGCCTAAGAGGAGATACGCAGTATTTT. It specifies CASTREGLRGDTQYF.

CDR3 DNA: TGTGCCAGCAGGGGCCCCGCGGACAGTAGCACAGATACCCAGTACTTC. Translating it yields CASRGPADSSTDTQYF. The chain recombines TRBV6-1 with TRBJ2-5, with TRBD1 as a possible D gene (6 bases). Germline assignment: CDR1 MNHNS and CDR2 SASEGT. Trimming removed 6 bases at V and 8 bases at J, with 25 bases between. CDR3 length equals 16 residues.